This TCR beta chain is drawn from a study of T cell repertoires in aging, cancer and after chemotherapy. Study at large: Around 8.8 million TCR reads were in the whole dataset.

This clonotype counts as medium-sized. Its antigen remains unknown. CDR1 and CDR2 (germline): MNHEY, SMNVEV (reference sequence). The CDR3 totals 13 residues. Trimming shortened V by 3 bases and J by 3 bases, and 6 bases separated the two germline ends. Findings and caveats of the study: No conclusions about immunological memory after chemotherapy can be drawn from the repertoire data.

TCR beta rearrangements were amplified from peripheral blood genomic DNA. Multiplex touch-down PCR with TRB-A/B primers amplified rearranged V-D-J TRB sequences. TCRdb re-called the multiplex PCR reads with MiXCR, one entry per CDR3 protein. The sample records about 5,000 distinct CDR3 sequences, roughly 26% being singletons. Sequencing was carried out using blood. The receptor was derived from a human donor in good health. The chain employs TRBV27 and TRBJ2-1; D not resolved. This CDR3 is CASSFADYNEQFF. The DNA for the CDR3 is TGTGCCAGCAGTTTCGCCGACTACAATGAGCAGTTCTTC.